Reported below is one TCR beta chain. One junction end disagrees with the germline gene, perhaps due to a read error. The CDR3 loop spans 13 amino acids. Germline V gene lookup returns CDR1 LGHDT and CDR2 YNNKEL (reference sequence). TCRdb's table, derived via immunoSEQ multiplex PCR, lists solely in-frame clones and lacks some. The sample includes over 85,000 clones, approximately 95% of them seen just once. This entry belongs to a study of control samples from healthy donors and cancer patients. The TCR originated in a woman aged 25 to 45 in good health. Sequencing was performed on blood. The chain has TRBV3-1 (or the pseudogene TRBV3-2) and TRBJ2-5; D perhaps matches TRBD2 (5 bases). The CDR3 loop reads CASRQGGQETQYF. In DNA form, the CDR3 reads TGTGCCAGCAGACAAGGAGGTCAAGAGACCCAGTACTTC.